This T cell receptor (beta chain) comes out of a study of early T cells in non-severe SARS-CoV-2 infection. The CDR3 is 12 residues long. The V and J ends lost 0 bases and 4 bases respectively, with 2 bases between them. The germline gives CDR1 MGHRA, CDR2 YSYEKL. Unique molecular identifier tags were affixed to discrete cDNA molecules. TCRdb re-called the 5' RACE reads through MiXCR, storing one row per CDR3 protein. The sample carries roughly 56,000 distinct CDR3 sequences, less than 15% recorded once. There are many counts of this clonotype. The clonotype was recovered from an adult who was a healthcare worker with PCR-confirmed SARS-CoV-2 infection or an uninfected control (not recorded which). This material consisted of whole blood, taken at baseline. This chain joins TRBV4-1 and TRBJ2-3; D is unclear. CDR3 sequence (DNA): TGCGCCAGCAGCCAAGAACCAGATACGCAGTATTTT. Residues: CASSQEPDTQYF.